This T cell receptor beta chain was recovered during a study of breast tumors, draining lymph nodes, adjacent tissues. Study-wide findings and caveats: That most tumor T cells come from lymph nodes remained unproven. Luminal-like breast cancer showed significantly greater tumor-nontumor repertoire similarity than basal-like breast cancer did. Compared with lymph nodes, tumors were less diverse; compared with nontumor tissue, more.

One entry per CDR3 protein, called by TCRdb with MiXCR from the multiplex PCR reads. The sample holds approximately 200,000 distinct CDR3 sequences; 31% are singletons and the top ten take 4% to 5.5%. Axillary draining lymph nodes of breast cancer patients supplied the node samples. As for this clonotype: As yet, its antigen is unknown.

Deletions cut 5 bases from V and 0 bases from J, with 13 bases between. The germline V gene has CDR1 LNHNV and CDR2 YYDKDF (reference sequence). The CDR3 is 16 amino acids. The source material was axillary lymph node tissue. This TCR came from a female donor with breast cancer. Some clones in this sample may be carry-over from other donors' samples. This chain connects TRBV15 to TRBJ1-4; D gene uncertain. In DNA form, the CDR3 reads TGTGCCACCAGCTTGGATGGGGATCCAACTAATGAAAAACTGTTTTTT. Protein product: CATSLDGDPTNEKLFF.